This TCR beta chain emerged from a study of Graves' ophthalmopathy and Graves' hyperthyroidism. Amplified material comprised TCR beta CDR3 regions derived from RNA transcripts. A first-round RT-PCR used HTBI primers, followed by a second-round multiplex PCR. From the multiplex PCR reads, TCRdb called clonotypes with MiXCR, one entry per CDR3 protein. This sample has 500,000 to 600,000 distinct CDR3 sequences, with approximately 35% found just once. The sequenced sample was peripheral blood or thyroid tissue (not recorded which). The TCR originated in an adult man with Graves' hyperthyroidism.

DNA for the CDR3: TGTGCCACCAGTGACCGATTTAGCGGGAGCTTCAATGAGCAGTATTTT. This encodes CATSDRFSGSFNEQYF. The chain joins TRBV24-1 to TRBJ2-3; TRBD2 aligns across 9 bases. CDR3 size: 16 residues. Unmatched junction bases numbered 15, after V lost 4 bases and J lost 11 bases. Germline V gene sequence: CDR1 KGHDR, CDR2 SFDVKD.